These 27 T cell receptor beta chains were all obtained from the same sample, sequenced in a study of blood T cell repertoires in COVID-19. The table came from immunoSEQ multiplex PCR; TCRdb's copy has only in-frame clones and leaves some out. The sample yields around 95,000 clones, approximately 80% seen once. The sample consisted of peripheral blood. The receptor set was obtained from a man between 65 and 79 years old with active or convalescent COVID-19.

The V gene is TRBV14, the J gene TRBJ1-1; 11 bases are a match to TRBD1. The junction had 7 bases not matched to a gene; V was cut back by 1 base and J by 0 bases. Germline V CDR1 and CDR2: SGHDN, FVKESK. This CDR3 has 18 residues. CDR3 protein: CASSQGIGTGGMNTEAFF. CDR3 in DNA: TGTGCCAGCAGCCAAGGGATAGGGACAGGGGGGATGAACACTGAAGCTTTCTTT. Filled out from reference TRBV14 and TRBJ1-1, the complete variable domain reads EAGVTQFPSHSVIEKGQTVTLRCDPISGHDNLYWYRRVMGKEIKFLLHFVKESKQDESGMPNNRFLAERTGGTYSTLKVQPAELEDSGVYFCASSQGIGTGGMNTEAFFGQGTRLTVV.

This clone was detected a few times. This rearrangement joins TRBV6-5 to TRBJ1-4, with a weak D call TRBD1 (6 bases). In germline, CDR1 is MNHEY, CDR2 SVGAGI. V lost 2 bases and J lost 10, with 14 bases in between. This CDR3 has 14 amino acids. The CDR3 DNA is TGTGCCAGCAGTTACGCGTCAGGGGCAGGAAAACTGTTTTTT. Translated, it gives CASSYASGAGKLFF.

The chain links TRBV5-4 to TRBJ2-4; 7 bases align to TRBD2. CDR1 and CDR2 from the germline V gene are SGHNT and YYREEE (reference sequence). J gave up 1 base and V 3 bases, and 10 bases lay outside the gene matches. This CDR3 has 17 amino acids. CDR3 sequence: CASSSGEGGFAKNIQYF. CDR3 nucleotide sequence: TGTGCCAGCAGCTCCGGGGAGGGCGGTTTTGCCAAAAACATTCAGTACTTC.

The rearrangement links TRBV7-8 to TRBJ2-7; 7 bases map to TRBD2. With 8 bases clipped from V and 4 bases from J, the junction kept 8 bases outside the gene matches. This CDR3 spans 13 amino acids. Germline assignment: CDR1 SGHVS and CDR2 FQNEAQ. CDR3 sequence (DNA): TGTGCCAGCCTCGGGCCCGGGAGGTACGAGCAGTACTTC. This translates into CASLGPGRYEQYF.

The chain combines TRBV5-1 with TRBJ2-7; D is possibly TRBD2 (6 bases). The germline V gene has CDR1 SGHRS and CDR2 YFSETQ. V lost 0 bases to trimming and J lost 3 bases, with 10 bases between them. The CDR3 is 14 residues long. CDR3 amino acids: CASSLGRANYEQYF. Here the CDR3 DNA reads TGCGCCAGCAGCTTGGGGAGGGCAAACTACGAGCAGTACTTC. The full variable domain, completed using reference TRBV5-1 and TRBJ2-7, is KAGVTQTPRYLIKTRGQQVTLSCSPISGHRSVSWYQQTPGQGLQFLFEYFSETQRNKGNFPGRFSGRQFSNSRSEMNVSTLELGDSALYLCASSLGRANYEQYFGPGTRLTVT.

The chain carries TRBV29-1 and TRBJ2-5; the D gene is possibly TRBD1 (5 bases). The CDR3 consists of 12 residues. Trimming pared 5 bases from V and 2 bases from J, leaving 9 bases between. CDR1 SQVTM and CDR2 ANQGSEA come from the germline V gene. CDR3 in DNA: TGCAGCGTTCGGACACTTCAAGAGACCCAGTACTTC. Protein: CSVRTLQETQYF.

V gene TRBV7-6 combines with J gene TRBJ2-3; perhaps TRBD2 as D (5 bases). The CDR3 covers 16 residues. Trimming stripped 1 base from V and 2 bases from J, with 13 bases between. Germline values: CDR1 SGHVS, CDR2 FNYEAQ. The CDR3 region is CASSLERAELTDTQYF. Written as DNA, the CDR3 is TGTGCCAGCAGCTTAGAGAGGGCGGAGCTCACAGATACGCAGTATTTT.

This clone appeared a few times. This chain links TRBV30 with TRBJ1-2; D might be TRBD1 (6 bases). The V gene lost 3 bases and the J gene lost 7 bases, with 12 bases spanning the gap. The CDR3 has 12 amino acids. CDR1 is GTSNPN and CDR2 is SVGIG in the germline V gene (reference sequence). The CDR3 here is CAWRGGAGGYTF. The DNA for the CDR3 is TGTGCCTGGAGAGGGGGGGCTGGTGGCTACACCTTC. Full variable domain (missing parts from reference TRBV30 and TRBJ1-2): SQTIHQWPATLVQPVGSPLSLECTVEGTSNPNLYWYRQAAGRGLQLLFYSVGIGQISSEVPQNLSASRPQDRQFILSSKKLLLSDSGFYLCAWRGGAGGYTFGSGTRLTVV.

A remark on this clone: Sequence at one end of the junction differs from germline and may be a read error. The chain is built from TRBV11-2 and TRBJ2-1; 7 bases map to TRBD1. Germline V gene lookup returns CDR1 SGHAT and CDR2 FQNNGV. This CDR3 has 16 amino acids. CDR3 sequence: CASRLGGNRGFDEQFF. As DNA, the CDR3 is TGTGCCAGCAGGTTAGGGGGAAACAGGGGCTTTGATGAGCAGTTCTTC.

This CDR3 is CATSDPGGNEQYF. In DNA form, the CDR3 reads TGTGCCACCAGTGATCCGGGAGGGAACGAGCAGTACTTC. The genes are TRBV24-1 and TRBJ2-7; 8 nucleotides agree with TRBD2. Germline V CDR1 and CDR2: KGHDR, SFDVKD. V lost 3 bases to trimming and J lost 5 bases; unmatched junction nucleotides: 2. The CDR3 spans 13 residues.

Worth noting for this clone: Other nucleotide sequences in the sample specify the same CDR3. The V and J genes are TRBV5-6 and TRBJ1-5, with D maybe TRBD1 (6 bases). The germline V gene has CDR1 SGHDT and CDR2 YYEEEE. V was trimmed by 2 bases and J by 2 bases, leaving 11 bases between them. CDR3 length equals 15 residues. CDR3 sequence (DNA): TGTGCCAGCAGCTTAGGGGGATTCGGCAATCAGCCCCAGCATTTT. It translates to CASSLGGFGNQPQHF.

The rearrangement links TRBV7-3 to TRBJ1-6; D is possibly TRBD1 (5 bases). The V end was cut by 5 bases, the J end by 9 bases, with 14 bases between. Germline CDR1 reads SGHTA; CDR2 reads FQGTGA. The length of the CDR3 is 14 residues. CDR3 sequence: CASSVGQGGSPLHF. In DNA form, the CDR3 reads TGTGCCAGCAGCGTCGGGCAGGGCGGTTCACCCCTCCACTTT.

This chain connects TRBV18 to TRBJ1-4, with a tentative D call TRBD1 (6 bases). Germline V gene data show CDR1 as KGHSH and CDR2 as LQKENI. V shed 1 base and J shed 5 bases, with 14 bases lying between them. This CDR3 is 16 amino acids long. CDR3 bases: TGTGCCAGCTCACCACGTCCGGGACAAGAAAATGAAAAACTGTTTTTT. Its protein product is CASSPRPGQENEKLFF.

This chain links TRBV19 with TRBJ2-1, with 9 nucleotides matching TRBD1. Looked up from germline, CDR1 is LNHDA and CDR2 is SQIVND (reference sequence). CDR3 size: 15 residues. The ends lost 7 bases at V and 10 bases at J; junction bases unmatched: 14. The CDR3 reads CASKVGQGSFGEQFF. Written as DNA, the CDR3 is TGTGCCAGTAAGGTCGGACAGGGGTCTTTCGGAGAGCAGTTCTTC.

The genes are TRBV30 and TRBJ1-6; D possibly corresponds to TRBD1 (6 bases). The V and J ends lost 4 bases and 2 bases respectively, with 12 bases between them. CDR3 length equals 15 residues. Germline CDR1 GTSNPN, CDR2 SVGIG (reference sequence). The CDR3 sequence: CAWTAGGTYNSPLHF. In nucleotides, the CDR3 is TGTGCCTGGACCGCGGGGGGCACCTATAATTCACCCCTCCACTTT.

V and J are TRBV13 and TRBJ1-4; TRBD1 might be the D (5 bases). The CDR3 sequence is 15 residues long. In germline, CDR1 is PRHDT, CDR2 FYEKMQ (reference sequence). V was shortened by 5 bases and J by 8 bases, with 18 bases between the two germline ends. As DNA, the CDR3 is TGTGCCAGCAGCAGCCAGGGCCTCGGGTGGGAAAAACTGTTTTTT. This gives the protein CASSSQGLGWEKLFF.

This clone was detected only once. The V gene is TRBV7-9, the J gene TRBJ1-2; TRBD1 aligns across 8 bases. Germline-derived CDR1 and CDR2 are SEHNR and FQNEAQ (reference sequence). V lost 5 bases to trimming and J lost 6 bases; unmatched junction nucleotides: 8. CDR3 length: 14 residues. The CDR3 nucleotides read TGTGCCAGCAGCCCTCTGGACAGGGAGGATGGCTACACCTTC. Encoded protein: CASSPLDREDGYTF.

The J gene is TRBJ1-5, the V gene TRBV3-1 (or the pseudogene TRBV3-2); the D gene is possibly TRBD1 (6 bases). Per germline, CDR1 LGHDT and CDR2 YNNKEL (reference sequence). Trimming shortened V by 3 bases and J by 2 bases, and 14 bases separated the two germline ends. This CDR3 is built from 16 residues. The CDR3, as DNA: TGTGCCAGCAGCCAGTCAGGGGTGGGAGGCAATCAGCCCCAGCATTTT. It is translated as CASSQSGVGGNQPQHF.

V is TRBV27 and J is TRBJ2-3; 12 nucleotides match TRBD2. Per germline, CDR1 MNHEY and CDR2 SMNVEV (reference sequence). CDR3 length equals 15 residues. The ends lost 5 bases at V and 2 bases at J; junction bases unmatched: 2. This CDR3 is CASSRTSGTTDTQYF. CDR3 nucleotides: TGTGCCAGCAGTCGGACTAGCGGGACCACAGATACGCAGTATTTT.

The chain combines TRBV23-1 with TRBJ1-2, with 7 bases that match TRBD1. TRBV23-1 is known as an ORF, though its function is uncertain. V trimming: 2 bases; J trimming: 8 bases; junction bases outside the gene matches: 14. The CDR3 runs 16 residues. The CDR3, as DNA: TGCGCCAGCAGTCAAACCGGACCAGGGGGGTACGAGGGCTACACCTTC. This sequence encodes CASSQTGPGGYEGYTF.

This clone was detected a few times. In nucleotides, the CDR3 is TGTGCCACCAGCAGAGACTGGACAGGGGGCTTCTACGAGCAGTACTTC. Residues: CATSRDWTGGFYEQYF. This rearrangement joins TRBV15 to TRBJ2-7; 11 bases agree with TRBD1. This CDR3 is 16 amino acids long. CDR1 is LNHNV and CDR2 is YYDKDF in the germline V gene (reference sequence). V dropped 0 bases and J dropped 3; count of bases not matched to a gene: 4.

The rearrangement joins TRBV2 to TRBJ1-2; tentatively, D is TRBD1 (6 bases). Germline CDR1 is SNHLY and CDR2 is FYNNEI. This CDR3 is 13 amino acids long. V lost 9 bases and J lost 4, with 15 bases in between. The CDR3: CASSGQLGYGYTF. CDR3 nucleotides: TGTGCCAGTTCCGGACAGCTAGGCTATGGCTACACCTTC. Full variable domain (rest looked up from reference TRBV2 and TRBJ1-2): EPEVTQTPSHQVTQMGQEVILRCVPISNHLYFYWYRQILGQKVEFLVSFYNNEISEKSEIFDDQFSVERPDGSNFTLKIRSTKLEDSAMYFCASSGQLGYGYTFGSGTRLTVV.

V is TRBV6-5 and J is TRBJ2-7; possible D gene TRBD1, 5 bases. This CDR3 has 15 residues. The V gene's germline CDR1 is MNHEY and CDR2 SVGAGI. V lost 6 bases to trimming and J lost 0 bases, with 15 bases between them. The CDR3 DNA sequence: TGTGCCAGCAGGATGGGGCAGGGAACCTCCTACGAGCAGTACTTC. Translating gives CASRMGQGTSYEQYF.

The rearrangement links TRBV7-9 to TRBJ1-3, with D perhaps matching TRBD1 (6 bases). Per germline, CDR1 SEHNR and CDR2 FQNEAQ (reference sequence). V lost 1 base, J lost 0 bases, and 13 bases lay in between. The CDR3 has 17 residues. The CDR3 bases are TGTGCCAGCAGCTTAGAACAGGGTTTGGGCTCTGGAAACACCATATATTTT. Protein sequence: CASSLEQGLGSGNTIYF.

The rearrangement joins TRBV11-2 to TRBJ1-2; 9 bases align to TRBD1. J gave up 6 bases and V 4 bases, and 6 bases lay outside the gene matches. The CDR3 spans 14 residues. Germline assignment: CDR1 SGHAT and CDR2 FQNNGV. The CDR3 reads CASSSTGGRDGYTF. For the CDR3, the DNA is TGTGCCAGCAGCTCGACAGGGGGAAGGGATGGCTACACCTTC.

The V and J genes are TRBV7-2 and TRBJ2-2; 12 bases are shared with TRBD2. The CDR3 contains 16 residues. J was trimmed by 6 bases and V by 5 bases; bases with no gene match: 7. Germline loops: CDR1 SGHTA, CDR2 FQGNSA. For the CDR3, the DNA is TGTGCCAGCAGCCCTACTAGCGGGGGGTCCGCCGGGGAGCTGTTTTTT. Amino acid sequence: CASSPTSGGSAGELFF.

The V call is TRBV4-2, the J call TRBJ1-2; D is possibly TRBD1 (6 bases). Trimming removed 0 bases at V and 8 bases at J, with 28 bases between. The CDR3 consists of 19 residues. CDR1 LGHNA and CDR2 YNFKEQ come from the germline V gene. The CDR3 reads CASSQDLRQALTSNGGYTF. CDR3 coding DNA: TGTGCCAGCAGCCAAGACCTCAGACAGGCCCTTACCTCAAACGGGGGCTACACCTTC.